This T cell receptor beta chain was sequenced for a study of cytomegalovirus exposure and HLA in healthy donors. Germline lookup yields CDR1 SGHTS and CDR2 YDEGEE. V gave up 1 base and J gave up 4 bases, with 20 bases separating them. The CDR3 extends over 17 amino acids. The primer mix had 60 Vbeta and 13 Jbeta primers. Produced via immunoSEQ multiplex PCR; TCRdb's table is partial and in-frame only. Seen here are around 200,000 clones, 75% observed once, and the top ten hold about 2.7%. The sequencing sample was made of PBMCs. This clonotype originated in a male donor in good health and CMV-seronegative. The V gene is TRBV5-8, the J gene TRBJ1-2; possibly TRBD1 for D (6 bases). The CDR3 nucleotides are TGTGCCAGCAGCTTGAGATCTCAGACAGGCCGAGTCTATGGCTACACCTTC. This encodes CASSLRSQTGRVYGYTF. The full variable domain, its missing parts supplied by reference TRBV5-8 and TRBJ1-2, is EAGVTQSPTHLIKTRGQQATLRCSPISGHTSVYWYQQALGLGLQFLLWYDEGEERNRGNFPPRFSGRQFPNYSSELNVNALELEDSALYLCASSLRSQTGRVYGYTFGSGTRLTVV.